Following are 7 T cell receptor beta chains from one sample sequenced in a study of T cell repertoires in cytomegalovirus infection. Antigens for these TCRs are unknown. TCRdb ran MiXCR on the reads and lists one entry per CDR3 protein. The sample carries about 920,000 distinct CDR3 sequences, about 33% recorded once. Here the sequenced sample was cultured CD8+ T cells from PBMCs, taken from culture after CMV antigen stimulation. Every receptor here comes from a human donor in good health (CMV status not recorded). Some clones in this sample may be carry-over from other donors' samples.

This clonotype was observed once. The gene calls are TRBV29-1 and TRBJ2-7; 9 positions match TRBD2. The germline CDR1 and CDR2 sequences are SQVTM and ANQGSEA. The CDR3 is 18 amino acids. V lost 2 bases to trimming and J lost 2 bases; unmatched junction nucleotides: 16. CDR3 bases: TGCAGCGTTGAAATAGCGGGGGACAGATCCCTATCGGCCTACGAGCAGTACTTC. Protein sequence: CSVEIAGDRSLSAYEQYF.

The chain combines TRBV6-5 with TRBJ2-2; D ambiguous. There are 18 residues in the CDR3. Germline CDR1 MNHEY, CDR2 SVGAGI. V lost 0 bases, J lost 1 base, and 15 bases lay in between. The chain's CDR3 is CASSYSIAPARNTGELFF. The CDR3 DNA is TGTGCCAGCAGTTACTCGATAGCCCCGGCCCGGAACACCGGGGAGCTGTTTTTT.

This clonotype was seen more than once but under ten times. The chain uses TRBV28 and TRBJ2-3; D unclear. The V end lost 6 bases, the J end lost 1 base, and 17 bases lay between the germline ends. This CDR3 is built from 16 residues. Germline loops: CDR1 MDHEN, CDR2 SYDVKM. The CDR3 here is CASRDVEYLGTDTQYF. In nucleotides, the CDR3 is TGTGCCAGCAGGGACGTCGAGTACCTGGGCACAGATACGCAGTATTTT.

This clonotype was counted only a few times. The junction shows a germline mismatch at one end, possibly a read error. The chain recombines TRBV7-9 with TRBJ1-1; perhaps TRBD1 as D (5 bases). Germline-derived CDR1 and CDR2 are SEHNR and FQNEAQ (reference sequence). The CDR3 spans 16 residues. The CDR3 reads CASTKRGPGVNTEAFF. The CDR3 nucleotides are TGTGCCAGCACAAAACGGGGCCCCGGTGTGAATACTGAAGCTTTCTTT.

The V call is TRBV6-2 or TRBV6-3, the J call TRBJ1-5; D is perhaps TRBD1 (6 bases). Looked up from germline, CDR1 is MNHEY and CDR2 is SVGEGT. The CDR3 runs 15 residues. V lost 5 bases, J lost 4 bases, and 15 bases lay in between. The CDR3 nucleotides read TGTGCCAGCAGTCAGATCGAGGGGGGAAATCAGCCCCAGCATTTT. Protein sequence: CASSQIEGGNQPQHF.

V gene TRBV6-1 combines with J gene TRBJ2-7; a weak D match, TRBD2 (5 bases). This CDR3 has 13 residues. The germline gives CDR1 MNHNS, CDR2 SASEGT. The V gene lost 9 bases and the J gene lost 5 bases, with 17 bases spanning the gap. Here the CDR3 DNA reads TGTGCCAGGAGCCTAGTGATCGGGGACGAGCAGTACTTC. This encodes CARSLVIGDEQYF.

This rearrangement joins TRBV12-5 to TRBJ1-1, with D hard to call. With 6 bases removed from V and 3 bases from J, the gap between germline ends came to 8 bases. Germline assignment: CDR1 LGHNT and CDR2 FRNRAP. This CDR3 is 12 amino acids long. The CDR3 region is CASGPMDTEAFF. The CDR3 DNA reads TGTGCTAGTGGCCCGATGGACACTGAAGCTTTCTTT.